A single sample is the source of the 30 T cell receptor beta chains below, sequenced in a study of T cell responses to AZD1222 COVID-19 vaccine. Clones were read by immunoSEQ multiplex PCR, and TCRdb kept only the in-frame ones, dropping some. The sample records tens of thousands of clones, roughly 85% being singletons. Sequenced here: peripheral blood, sampled on day 0 of AZD1222 vaccination. These receptors all come from an adult in good health.

This sequence joins TRBV24-1 and TRBJ2-3, with a possible D match to TRBD1 (5 bases). This CDR3 has 14 residues. The germline V gene has CDR1 KGHDR and CDR2 SFDVKD. Deletions cut 3 bases from V and 2 bases from J, with 8 bases between. CDR3 loop: CATSDGANTDTQYF. The CDR3 nucleotides read TGTGCCACCAGTGATGGGGCCAACACAGATACGCAGTATTTT.

This chain connects TRBV6-6 to TRBJ1-5; 11 bases match TRBD1. Per germline, CDR1 MNHNY and CDR2 SVGAGI (reference sequence). This CDR3 contains 15 residues. The trim removed 6 bases at V and 7 bases at J, leaving 8 bases unmatched. The CDR3 sequence is CASRPGQGASQPQHF. In DNA, the CDR3 is TGTGCCAGCAGACCCGGACAGGGGGCGAGCCAGCCCCAGCATTTT.

V usage is TRBV15 and J usage is TRBJ2-4, with a tentative D call TRBD2 (6 bases). V lost 5 bases and J 9 bases, leaving 11 bases between the germline ends. CDR3 length: 12 amino acids. Germline values: CDR1 LNHNV, CDR2 YYDKDF (reference sequence). CDR3 DNA: TGTGCCACCAGCCCCCGGCGGGGCATTCAGTACTTC. Amino acids: CATSPRRGIQYF.

The V and J genes are TRBV7-6 and TRBJ2-7; 11 positions match TRBD2. Germline trimming cut 3 bases from V and 6 bases from J; bases unmatched to any gene: 7. The CDR3 has 15 amino acids. The germline CDR1 and CDR2 sequences are SGHVS and FNYEAQ. The CDR3 nucleotides read TGTGCCAGCAGCTTTAGCGGGGGGGTCGATCGCGAGCAGTACTTC. Its translation: CASSFSGGVDREQYF.

The genes are TRBV10-3 and TRBJ1-2; 10 bases fit TRBD1. Trimming took 7 bases from V and 3 from J; bases not matched to a gene: 11. CDR1 is ENHRY and CDR2 is SYGVKD in the germline V gene. The CDR3 has 16 amino acids. CDR3: CAIINAGQGGDYGYTF. CDR3 DNA: TGTGCCATCATCAACGCCGGACAGGGGGGTGACTATGGCTACACCTTC.

The V and J genes are TRBV19 and TRBJ1-4; the match to TRBD1 covers 7 bases. Germline-derived CDR1 and CDR2 are LNHDA and SQIVND (reference sequence). This CDR3 contains 14 residues. Trimming removed 6 bases from V and 5 bases from J; junction bases left unmatched: 6. CDR3 DNA sequence: TGTGCCAGTAGAGAGGGACAGCTGAATGAAAAACTGTTTTTT. This sequence encodes CASREGQLNEKLFF.

This chain connects TRBV14 to TRBJ2-7; D is undetermined. V lost 4 bases and J 7 bases, leaving 17 bases between the germline ends. The germline CDR1 and CDR2 sequences are SGHDN and FVKESK. The CDR3 is 14 residues long. The CDR3: CASSPPGWVTEQYF. Written as DNA, the CDR3 is TGTGCCAGCAGCCCCCCGGGCTGGGTCACTGAGCAGTACTTC.

The chain carries TRBV30 and TRBJ1-5, with D hard to call. The CDR3 contains 15 residues. The V gene lost 5 bases and the J gene lost 4 bases, with 18 bases spanning the gap. CDR1 and CDR2 from the germline V gene are GTSNPN and SVGIG (reference sequence). This CDR3 reads CAWGSRGIRNQPQHF. CDR3 in DNA: TGTGCCTGGGGGTCCCGTGGTATACGGAATCAGCCCCAGCATTTT.

This chain joins TRBV6-5 and TRBJ1-1; D not resolved. Germline-derived CDR1 and CDR2 are MNHEY and SVGAGI. The CDR3 covers 14 residues. V was clipped by 4 bases and J by 2 bases, with 11 bases between them. The CDR3 loop reads CASSSFSGNTEAFF. DNA for the CDR3: TGTGCCAGCAGTTCTTTTTCGGGCAACACTGAAGCTTTCTTT.

The chain recombines TRBV28 with TRBJ2-1; maybe TRBD2 (7 bases). Germline CDR1 and CDR2: MDHEN and SYDVKM. The CDR3 is 15 amino acids. The ends were cut back, 3 bases at V and 3 bases at J, with 12 bases in the middle. CDR3 nucleotides: TGTGCCAGCAGTTTGCCAGGGGAGGGCTACAATGAGCAGTTCTTC. This sequence encodes CASSLPGEGYNEQFF.

The chain employs TRBV5-1 and TRBJ2-1; 10 bases align to TRBD1. The CDR3 contains 15 residues. Germline V gene data show CDR1 as SGHRS and CDR2 as YFSETQ. Trimming took 4 bases from V and 7 from J; bases not matched to a gene: 8. CDR3 residues: CASSVSGTGDNEQFF. Written as DNA, the CDR3 is TGCGCCAGCAGCGTATCCGGGACAGGGGATAATGAGCAGTTCTTC.

The J gene is TRBJ1-5, the V gene TRBV28, with D possibly being TRBD1 (5 bases). Trimming stripped 2 bases from V and 0 bases from J, with 8 bases between. Germline V gene data show CDR1 as MDHEN and CDR2 as SYDVKM. There are 15 residues in the CDR3. This CDR3 is CASSLAGNSNQPQHF. In nucleotides, the CDR3 is TGTGCCAGCAGTTTAGCAGGGAATAGCAATCAGCCCCAGCATTTT.

In this sample, this clone turned up once. The sample has other DNA sequences that encode this CDR3 too. The gene calls are TRBV7-2 and TRBJ2-7; 9 bases agree with TRBD1. Germline V gives CDR1 SGHTA, CDR2 FQGNSA. V lost 3 bases and J lost 4; bases outside the gene matches: 4. The CDR3 sequence is 14 residues long. The CDR3 DNA sequence: TGTGCCAGCAGCTTGGGGACAGGGAGTTACGAGCAGTACTTC. Protein: CASSLGTGSYEQYF.

The chain employs TRBV9 and TRBJ1-1; the D is unclear. In germline, CDR1 is SGDLS, CDR2 YYNGEE. The CDR3 is 13 amino acids. V lost 3 bases, J lost 5 bases, and 11 bases lay in between. The CDR3 is CASSGASRTEAFF. The CDR3 bases are TGTGCCAGCAGCGGGGCATCTCGGACTGAAGCTTTCTTT.

This rearrangement joins TRBV5-1 to TRBJ1-6, with 8 bases lining up with TRBD1. Germline V gene lookup returns CDR1 SGHRS and CDR2 YFSETQ. The CDR3 sequence is 16 residues long. The J segment lost 4 bases and the V segment lost 4 bases, leaving 7 bases of the junction unmatched. The CDR3 spells CASSPGGLGYNSPLHF. CDR3 in DNA: TGCGCCAGCAGCCCAGGGGGCCTGGGTTATAATTCACCCCTCCACTTT.

This chain joins TRBV19 and TRBJ1-1; D is uncertain. The CDR3 runs to 14 residues. The germline V gene encodes CDR1 LNHDA and CDR2 SQIVND (reference sequence). V dropped 3 bases and J dropped 5 bases, with 13 bases sitting between them. For the CDR3, the DNA is TGTGCCAGTAGTATTGGCCCGAGCGGTACTGAAGCTTTCTTT. Translated: CASSIGPSGTEAFF.

This clone was counted only a few times. DNA for the CDR3: TGTGCCAGCAGCTCGGGGGCAAGTCTACGAATTCAGTACTTC. As protein: CASSSGASLRIQYF. The chain employs TRBV27 and TRBJ2-7; D might be TRBD1 or TRBD2, each matching 6 bases. Between the trimmed V and J ends, which lost 6 bases and 10 bases, there was a span of 22 bases. The CDR3 totals 14 residues. Germline V gives CDR1 MNHEY, CDR2 SMNVEV (reference sequence).

In this sample, this clone turned up a few times. Distinct nucleotide sequences in the sample also encode this CDR3. The genes are TRBV10-2 and TRBJ2-7, with unresolved D. CDR1 WSHSY and CDR2 SAAADI come from the germline V gene. With 0 bases removed from V and 4 bases from J, the gap between germline ends came to 1 base. This CDR3 comprises 11 residues. CDR3 in DNA: TGCGCCAGCAGTGAGTCTTACGAGCAGTACTTC. This codes for CASSESYEQYF.

This chain joins TRBV9 and TRBJ1-3; D remains unclear. The CDR3 spans 12 residues. Germline assignment: CDR1 SGDLS and CDR2 YYNGEE. V was trimmed by 0 bases and J by 3 bases, leaving 1 base between them. The CDR3 sequence is CASSVDGNTIYF. CDR3 coding DNA: TGTGCCAGCAGCGTAGATGGAAACACCATATATTTT.

V is TRBV19 and J is TRBJ1-6; D ambiguous. Germline CDR1 and CDR2: LNHDA and SQIVND (reference sequence). V was pared by 4 bases and J by 7 bases, with 17 bases between. The CDR3 has 16 residues. CDR3 region: CASSSDLDLINSPLHF. Written as DNA, the CDR3 is TGTGCCAGTAGTAGCGACCTGGACCTAATAAATTCACCCCTCCACTTT.

The chain links TRBV6-1 to TRBJ1-2; D call uncertain. The CDR3 runs to 14 residues. V shed 1 base and J shed 5 bases, with 11 bases lying between them. Germline V gene lookup returns CDR1 MNHNS and CDR2 SASEGT. The CDR3 region has the DNA TGTGCCAGCAGTGAAGTCCGACGCCTATATGGCTACACCTTC. It specifies CASSEVRRLYGYTF.

The rearrangement links TRBV18 to TRBJ1-2; D might be TRBD1 (5 bases). Looked up from germline, CDR1 is KGHSH and CDR2 is LQKENI. The V end lost 2 bases, the J end lost 7 bases, and 11 bases lay between the germline ends. This CDR3 is 13 amino acids long. CDR3 DNA sequence: TGTGCCAGCTCACCAGGGCAGGGCGGTGGCTACACCTTC. Translating gives CASSPGQGGGYTF.

V gene TRBV5-1 combines with J gene TRBJ2-7, with TRBD1 identical over 10 bases. Germline-derived CDR1 and CDR2 are SGHRS and YFSETQ. This CDR3 is 15 amino acids long. V was clipped by 4 bases and J by 4 bases; unmatched bases: 8. The CDR3 coding sequence is TGCGCCAGCAGCCCGGGGGGACAGGGGACTTACGAGCAGTACTTC. Translating it yields CASSPGGQGTYEQYF. The full variable domain, in which reference TRBV5-1 and TRBJ2-7 provide the parts outside the CDR3, is KAGVTQTPRYLIKTRGQQVTLSCSPISGHRSVSWYQQTPGQGLQFLFEYFSETQRNKGNFPGRFSGRQFSNSRSEMNVSTLELGDSALYLCASSPGGQGTYEQYFGPGTRLTVT.

V usage is TRBV7-8 and J usage is TRBJ2-7, with 10 bases fitting TRBD1. Germline-derived CDR1 and CDR2 are SGHVS and FQNEAQ. Trimming cost V 5 bases and J 4 bases; bases outside gene matches: 8. The CDR3 contains 15 residues. DNA for the CDR3: TGTGCCAGCAGCCCACGCCGGGACAGGGGTTACGAGCAGTACTTC. It translates to CASSPRRDRGYEQYF.

J is TRBJ1-5 and V is TRBV10-3, with a weak D call TRBD1 (5 bases). V was pared by 0 bases and J by 2 bases, with 8 bases between. The CDR3 extends over 15 amino acids. CDR1 is ENHRY and CDR2 is SYGVKD in the germline V gene. The CDR3: CAISESKGGNQPQHF. CDR3 DNA: TGTGCCATCAGTGAGTCGAAAGGGGGCAATCAGCCCCAGCATTTT.

J is TRBJ1-3 and V is TRBV29-1, with a weak D call TRBD1 (6 bases). Per the germline V gene, CDR1 is SQVTM and CDR2 is ANQGSEA. The CDR3 sequence is 14 residues long. V lost 1 base, J lost 2 bases, and 9 bases lay in between. The CDR3 sequence is CSVEVPGAGNTIYF. The CDR3, as DNA: TGCAGCGTTGAAGTGCCAGGGGCTGGAAACACCATATATTTT.

J is TRBJ1-6 and V is TRBV6-5; 7 positions match TRBD1. Germline assignment: CDR1 MNHEY and CDR2 SVGAGI. This CDR3 is built from 15 residues. V was clipped by 2 bases and J by 7 bases; unmatched bases: 5. CDR3 sequence: CASSYTGTDNSPLHF. The CDR3 coding sequence is TGTGCCAGCAGTTACACCGGGACAGACAATTCACCCCTCCACTTT.

The chain links TRBV18 to TRBJ1-5; possibly TRBD1 for D (6 bases). This CDR3 is built from 13 residues. CDR1 and CDR2 from the germline V gene are KGHSH and LQKENI. V lost 4 bases and J lost 5, with 9 bases in between. The CDR3 DNA follows: TGTGCCAGCTCACAAGACAGGTATCAGCCCCAGCATTTT. The encoded protein is CASSQDRYQPQHF.

This clone was counted only a few times. The chain couples TRBV9 to TRBJ2-6; 13 nucleotides match TRBD2. The CDR3 contains 19 residues. Per germline, CDR1 SGDLS and CDR2 YYNGEE. V shed 3 bases and J 0 bases; nucleotides not matched to a gene: 6. CDR3 protein: CASSALAGGPYSGANVLTF. The CDR3 region has the DNA TGTGCCAGCAGCGCACTAGCGGGGGGGCCTTACTCTGGGGCCAACGTCCTGACTTTC.

V and J are TRBV5-1 and TRBJ2-3; D may match TRBD1 or TRBD2 (6 bases each). The CDR3 is 18 amino acids. V lost 2 bases, J lost 1 base, and 20 bases lay in between. Germline CDR1 SGHRS, CDR2 YFSETQ. DNA of the CDR3: TGCGCCAGCAGCTTCCGGGGGACCCGAGGGGGTGGCACAGATACGCAGTATTTT. Translating gives CASSFRGTRGGGTDTQYF.